These 28 T cell receptor beta chains originate from one sample sequenced in a study of cytomegalovirus exposure and HLA in healthy donors. The PCR had 60 Vbeta and 13 Jbeta primers. Method: immunoSEQ multiplex PCR; TCRdb's copy keeps in-frame clones and lacks some. Seen here are about 160,000 clones, roughly 80% observed once, and the top ten hold approximately 3%. Sequencing was carried out using PBMCs. Receptor source: a woman in her forties in good health and CMV-seronegative.

The CDR3 nucleotides are TGTGCCAGCATTAGGGGTGCCTCTGGAAACACCATATATTTT. Protein: CASIRGASGNTIYF. This chain uses TRBV28 with TRBJ1-3; possibly TRBD1 for D (5 bases). The CDR3 is 14 amino acids. Trimming cost V 7 bases and J 0 bases, with 10 bases left between them. Germline CDR1 and CDR2: MDHEN and SYDVKM.

This clone was counted between two and nine times. V usage is TRBV6-5 and J usage is TRBJ2-5, with TRBD2 matching 9 bases. CDR1 is MNHEY, CDR2 SVGAGI, per germline. The CDR3 is 14 residues long. Unmatched junction bases numbered 6, after V lost 6 bases and J lost 4 bases. The CDR3 DNA reads as TGTGCCAGCAGCGTGGGACTAGCTCGAGAGACCCAGTACTTC. It yields the protein CASSVGLARETQYF.

There are many counts of this clone. The V gene is TRBV7-9, the J gene TRBJ2-1, with 7 bases that match TRBD2. J gave up 5 bases and V 3 bases, and 10 bases lay outside the gene matches. Looked up from germline, CDR1 is SEHNR and CDR2 is FQNEAQ (reference sequence). The CDR3 spans 16 residues. CDR3: CASSFPSGIKNNEQFF. DNA of the CDR3: TGTGCCAGCAGCTTCCCCAGCGGGATTAAAAACAATGAGCAGTTCTTC.

The chain joins TRBV6-5 to TRBJ1-1, with 7 bases identical to TRBD1. The junction had 8 bases not matched to a gene; V was cut back by 7 bases and J by 3 bases. This CDR3 is built from 14 residues. Germline V gene lookup returns CDR1 MNHEY and CDR2 SVGAGI. The CDR3 reads CASIRQGEDTEAFF. Written as DNA, the CDR3 is TGTGCCAGCATTCGACAGGGAGAGGACACTGAAGCTTTCTTT.

V gene TRBV11-1 combines with J gene TRBJ1-2; 8 bases are shared with TRBD1. CDR3 length equals 15 residues. Germline V gene lookup returns CDR1 SGHAT and CDR2 FQDESV (reference sequence). V was pared by 4 bases and J by 3 bases, with 7 bases of the junction left unmatched. The CDR3 DNA follows: TGTGCCAGCAGCTCCAGGGGGCGGAGTGACTATGGCTACACCTTC. The encoded protein is CASSSRGRSDYGYTF.

A few counts support this clone. The chain has TRBV6-1 and TRBJ1-1; 8 nucleotides align to TRBD1. CDR1 is MNHNS, CDR2 SASEGT, per germline. This CDR3 is built from 17 residues. The V and J ends lost 4 bases and 1 base, in that order; junction bases with no gene match: 11. CDR3 in amino acids: CASSGPGTGISNTEAFF. The CDR3 DNA follows: TGTGCCAGCAGTGGACCCGGGACAGGCATCTCGAACACTGAAGCTTTCTTT.

In this sample, this clone turned up once. The chain carries TRBV20-1 and TRBJ1-1; possible D gene TRBD1, 5 bases. Trimming removed 6 bases from V and 11 bases from J, with 16 bases in between. The CDR3 covers 11 residues. Germline lookup yields CDR1 DFQATT and CDR2 SNEGSKA (reference sequence). The CDR3 here is CSASGYKAAFF. For the CDR3, the DNA is TGCAGTGCATCAGGGTACAAGGCGGCTTTCTTT.

The chain couples TRBV5-4 to TRBJ2-7, with TRBD1 matching over 8 bases. Germline V gene lookup returns CDR1 SGHNT and CDR2 YYREEE (reference sequence). The trim removed 3 bases at V and 3 bases at J, leaving 5 bases unmatched. The CDR3 totals 14 residues. CDR3 DNA: TGTGCCAGCAGCTCGGGACAGGATTACTACGAGCAGTACTTC. Its translation is CASSSGQDYYEQYF.

This clone is a singleton in its sample. The rearrangement joins TRBV7-9 to TRBJ1-2; 8 nucleotides match TRBD1. CDR1 is SEHNR and CDR2 is FQNEAQ in the germline V gene (reference sequence). CDR3 size: 13 residues. J gave up 8 bases and V 5 bases, and 7 bases lay outside the gene matches. CDR3 DNA sequence: TGTGCCAGCAGCACCCCGACAGGGGTGGGCTACACCTTC. This encodes CASSTPTGVGYTF.

In DNA, the CDR3 is TGTGCCAGTAGTCCTCGGGACAATCGGGACGAGCAGTACTTC. It codes for CASSPRDNRDEQYF. This chain uses TRBV19 with TRBJ2-7; a weak D match, TRBD1 (6 bases). V was clipped by 5 bases and J by 5 bases, with 16 bases between them. Germline lookup yields CDR1 LNHDA and CDR2 SQIVND (reference sequence). The CDR3 is 14 residues long.

The V and J genes are TRBV6-5 and TRBJ1-2; 7 bases align to TRBD1. With V trimmed by 6 bases and J by 6 bases, 7 bases remained unmatched. Germline CDR1 MNHEY, CDR2 SVGAGI. This CDR3 is 13 amino acids long. CDR3 nucleotide sequence: TGTGCCAGCAGACAAACAGGGGTCCATGGCTACACCTTC. Translating it yields CASRQTGVHGYTF.

A single count supports this clone. This chain connects TRBV5-1 to TRBJ2-7, with TRBD1 identical over 7 bases. This CDR3 contains 12 residues. J gave up 6 bases and V 4 bases, and 4 bases lay outside the gene matches. Germline CDR1 is SGHRS and CDR2 is YFSETQ. The CDR3 reads CASSPTGVEQYF. The CDR3 DNA follows: TGCGCCAGCAGCCCTACAGGGGTCGAGCAGTACTTC.

The sample holds one count of this clone. This rearrangement joins TRBV4-2 to TRBJ2-3, with 9 bases aligning to TRBD2. The CDR3 extends over 17 amino acids. Germline loops: CDR1 LGHNA, CDR2 YNFKEQ. After removal of 1 base from V and 2 bases from J, the junction contained 7 bases not matched to a gene. The CDR3 region has the DNA TGTGCCAGCAGCCAAGGGCAAGCGGGGGGACCCACAGATACGCAGTATTTT. Amino acid sequence: CASSQGQAGGPTDTQYF.

The chain recombines TRBV2 with TRBJ1-5; no clear D gene. Trimming took off 7 bases at V and 0 bases at J, with 13 bases between the two ends. Germline V CDR1 and CDR2: SNHLY, FYNNEI. This CDR3 spans 15 amino acids. The CDR3 spells CASNARVYSNQPQHF. In DNA form, the CDR3 reads TGTGCCAGCAATGCCCGCGTGTATAGCAATCAGCCCCAGCATTTT. Filled out from reference TRBV2 and TRBJ1-5, the complete variable domain reads EPEVTQTPSHQVTQMGQEVILRCVPISNHLYFYWYRQILGQKVEFLVSFYNNEISEKSEIFDDQFSVERPDGSNFTLKIRSTKLEDSAMYFCASNARVYSNQPQHFGDGTRLSIL.

This clone occurred once. The J gene is TRBJ2-7, the V gene TRBV18, with D maybe TRBD1 (6 bases). The V gene lost 6 bases and the J gene lost 3 bases, with 12 bases spanning the gap. The CDR3 consists of 13 residues. Germline loops: CDR1 KGHSH, CDR2 LQKENI. The CDR3 is CASSGEQGYEQYF. The CDR3 DNA reads TGTGCCAGCTCGGGCGAACAGGGCTACGAGCAGTACTTC. The full variable domain, its missing parts supplied by reference TRBV18 and TRBJ2-7, is NAGVMQNPRHLVRRRGQEARLRCSPMKGHSHVYWYRQLPEEGLKFMVYLQKENIIDESGMPKERFSAEFPKEGPSILRIQQVVRGDSAAYFCASSGEQGYEQYFGPGTRLTVT.

The genes are TRBV2 and TRBJ2-2, with 12 bases lining up with TRBD2. The CDR3 runs 17 residues. Germline assignment: CDR1 SNHLY and CDR2 FYNNEI. Unmatched junction bases numbered 3, after V lost 4 bases and J lost 0 bases. The CDR3 DNA follows: TGTGCCAGCAGTGTGACTAGCGGGGGCGCGAACACCGGGGAGCTGTTTTTT. It specifies CASSVTSGGANTGELFF.

The genes are TRBV5-1 and TRBJ2-2, with a weak D call TRBD1 (6 bases). CDR3 size: 15 residues. From germline, CDR1 is SGHRS and CDR2 YFSETQ. Trimming left V 2 bases short and J 2 bases short, with 10 bases between. The CDR3 region has the DNA TGCGCCAGCAGCTTCCCCAGGGGAAACACCGGGGAGCTGTTTTTT. Protein: CASSFPRGNTGELFF.

The rearrangement joins TRBV27 to TRBJ2-3; D possibly corresponds to TRBD1 (6 bases). CDR1 is MNHEY, CDR2 SMNVEV, per germline (reference sequence). This CDR3 comprises 16 residues. The ends were cut back, 5 bases at V and 4 bases at J, with 19 bases in the middle. CDR3 nucleotides: TGTGCCAGCAGTCCCCTAGGGGGTGGAGACGCAGATACGCAGTATTTT. Amino acid sequence: CASSPLGGGDADTQYF.

V is TRBV11-3 and J is TRBJ1-1; D not resolved. V was pared by 5 bases and J by 0 bases, with 7 bases between. CDR1 is SGHNT and CDR2 is YENEEA in the germline V gene. The CDR3 is made up of 13 amino acids. The CDR3, as DNA: TGTGCCAGCAGCCTGCGTATGAACACTGAAGCTTTCTTT. It is translated as CASSLRMNTEAFF.

The chain employs TRBV19 and TRBJ1-1; TRBD1 might be the D (5 bases). The CDR3 extends over 16 amino acids. V was clipped by 7 bases and J by 0 bases, with 18 bases between them. The germline V gene encodes CDR1 LNHDA and CDR2 SQIVND (reference sequence). This CDR3 reads CASTLRRGPVNTEAFF. Here the CDR3 DNA reads TGTGCCAGTACCCTGAGGAGGGGTCCCGTGAACACTGAAGCTTTCTTT.

This clone came up once. V usage is TRBV18 and J usage is TRBJ2-3; 10 bases map to TRBD2. Germline values: CDR1 KGHSH, CDR2 LQKENI. V gave up 2 bases and J gave up 6 bases; unmatched junction bases: 8. The CDR3 is 16 amino acids. The CDR3 sequence: CASSPKSGGARDTQYF. In nucleotides, the CDR3 is TGTGCCAGCTCACCAAAAAGCGGGGGGGCCCGGGATACGCAGTATTTT.

The chain recombines TRBV6-1 with TRBJ1-4; no clear D. Germline loops: CDR1 MNHNS, CDR2 SASEGT. The CDR3 extends over 13 amino acids. Trimming left V 6 bases short and J 8 bases short, with 13 bases between. The CDR3 spells CASRVYLGEKLFF. The CDR3 coding sequence is TGTGCCAGCAGGGTTTATCTGGGCGAAAAACTGTTTTTT.

The V and J genes are TRBV5-6 and TRBJ1-1, with a weak D call TRBD1 (6 bases). The V end lost 0 bases, the J end lost 0 bases, and 21 bases lay between the germline ends. The CDR3 is made up of 19 amino acids. Per germline, CDR1 SGHDT and CDR2 YYEEEE. The CDR3 bases are TGTGCCAGCAGCTTGGGGGGGCTTTGGGACACTGCCATGAACACTGAAGCTTTCTTT. This sequence encodes CASSLGGLWDTAMNTEAFF.

The V call is TRBV4-1, the J call TRBJ2-5; weak D call: TRBD2 (6 bases). CDR3 size: 16 residues. Germline CDR1 is MGHRA and CDR2 is YSYEKL. V was clipped by 0 bases and J by 1 base, with 12 bases between them. The CDR3 bases are TGCGCCAGCAGCCAAGAACCGCCCGGGGGCCAAGAGACCCAGTACTTC. Its protein product is CASSQEPPGGQETQYF.

The chain is built from TRBV6-7 and TRBJ1-4; 7 bases match TRBD1. TRBV6-7 is an ORF, with its function uncertain. This CDR3 is 14 amino acids long. J lost 8 bases, V lost 6 bases, and 9 bases had no gene match. For the CDR3, the DNA is TGTGCCAGCAGACGACAGGGCTCTATGGAAAAACTGTTTTTT. Translation gives CASRRQGSMEKLFF.

V usage is TRBV7-9 and J usage is TRBJ1-5; 9 positions match TRBD1. CDR3 size: 15 residues. J was trimmed by 7 bases and V by 5 bases; bases with no gene match: 9. CDR1 is SEHNR, CDR2 FQNEAQ, per germline (reference sequence). This CDR3 is CASSQDRGVGQPQHF. The CDR3 DNA is TGTGCCAGCAGCCAAGACAGGGGGGTAGGGCAGCCCCAGCATTTT.

The CDR3 reads CASLAQEGLGNTIYF. The CDR3 bases are TGTGCCAGCCTAGCTCAGGAGGGCCTCGGAAACACCATATATTTT. V and J are TRBV6-1 and TRBJ1-3; D remains ambiguous. This CDR3 contains 15 residues. Trimming took off 8 bases at V and 4 bases at J, with 18 bases between the two ends. CDR1 and CDR2 (germline): MNHNS, SASEGT.

CDR3 amino acids: CASATGTGVDYGYTF. CDR3 sequence (DNA): TGTGCCAGCGCCACCGGGACAGGGGTGGACTATGGCTACACCTTC. The V gene is TRBV27, the J gene TRBJ1-2, with 10 bases lining up with TRBD1. The V segment lost 8 bases and the J segment 3 bases; nucleotides outside the gene matches: 9. CDR3 length equals 15 residues. Per the germline V gene, CDR1 is MNHEY and CDR2 is SMNVEV (reference sequence).